This entry lists 20 T cell receptor beta chains sequenced from one sample in a study of shared clonotypes between healthy human individuals. The method was immunoSEQ multiplex PCR; TCRdb's version includes in-frame clones alone and lacks a portion of them. The table lists about 2.5 million clones, 85% to 95% of them singletons, with around 0.38% in the top ten. The sample taken for sequencing was naive CD4+ T cells from PBMCs. As for subset: CD45RA+ positively selected. The receptors come from a man between 18 and 35 years old in good health. Some clones in this sample may be carry-over from other donors' samples.

The chain recombines TRBV7-3 with TRBJ2-5; 14 bases agree with TRBD2. Trimming removed 5 bases from V and 4 bases from J; junction bases left unmatched: 12. CDR1 and CDR2 (germline): SGHTA, FQGTGA. The CDR3 length is 18 residues. CDR3 coding DNA: TGTGCCAGCAGCAAAACCGGGACTAGCGGGAGTAGGGTAGAGACCCAGTACTTC. Its translation: CASSKTGTSGSRVETQYF.

The chain is built from TRBV30 and TRBJ2-7, with 7 bases fitting TRBD1. From germline, CDR1 is GTSNPN and CDR2 SVGIG (reference sequence). The CDR3 is made up of 15 amino acids. V shed 0 bases and J 5 bases; nucleotides not matched to a gene: 10. CDR3 sequence: CAWSVAGGTLHEQYF. The DNA for the CDR3 is TGTGCCTGGAGTGTGGCAGGGGGAACGCTCCACGAGCAGTACTTC.

The CDR3 DNA is TGTGCCAGCAGCGAGACCGGGACTTGGGCCACCGGGGAGCTGTTTTTT. Its translation is CASSETGTWATGELFF. J is TRBJ2-2 and V is TRBV9, with D possibly TRBD2 on 6 matching bases. Deletions cut 3 bases from V and 4 bases from J, with 16 bases between. The CDR3 extends over 16 amino acids. CDR1 SGDLS and CDR2 YYNGEE come from the germline V gene. The full variable domain, completed using reference TRBV9 and TRBJ2-2, is DSGVTQTPKHLITATGQRVTLRCSPRSGDLSVYWYQQSLDQGLQFLIQYYNGEERAKGNILERFSAQQFPDLHSELNLSSLELGDSALYFCASSETGTWATGELFFGEGSRLTVL.

The V and J genes are TRBV27 and TRBJ2-5; tentatively, D is TRBD1 (6 bases). The germline CDR1 and CDR2 sequences are MNHEY and SMNVEV (reference sequence). With 5 bases removed from V and 1 base from J, the gap between germline ends came to 17 bases. The CDR3 loop spans 16 amino acids. CDR3 nucleotides: TGTGCCAGCAGTCTGGTGGGGGCAGGCCTCCAAGAGACCCAGTACTTC. Translated, it gives CASSLVGAGLQETQYF.

The rearrangement joins TRBV19 to TRBJ2-7; TRBD2 aligns across 9 bases. The junction had 18 bases not matched to a gene; V was cut back by 9 bases and J by 3 bases. Germline-derived CDR1 and CDR2 are LNHDA and SQIVND (reference sequence). The CDR3 spans 17 residues. This CDR3 is CARLWRLAEQLYYEQYF. In DNA form, the CDR3 reads TGTGCCAGACTTTGGAGACTAGCGGAACAACTCTACTACGAGCAGTACTTC.

V usage is TRBV2 and J usage is TRBJ2-7, with 7 bases aligning to TRBD2. CDR1 and CDR2 (germline): SNHLY, FYNNEI. The CDR3 runs 14 residues. With 3 bases clipped from V and 2 bases from J, the junction kept 4 bases outside the gene matches. Here the CDR3 DNA reads TGTGCCAGCAGTGATAAGGCGGGAGCCTACGAGCAGTACTTC. Translating it yields CASSDKAGAYEQYF.

This CDR3 reads CASSQLGGADTQYF. The DNA for the CDR3 is TGTGCCAGCAGCCAATTGGGGGGGGCCGATACGCAGTATTTT. V gene TRBV14 combines with J gene TRBJ2-3; possibly TRBD2 for D (7 bases). The V end was cut by 2 bases, the J end by 6 bases, with 12 bases between. Germline CDR1 is SGHDN and CDR2 is FVKESK. CDR3 length equals 14 residues.

This clone was found many times. The chain links TRBV7-9 to TRBJ2-2; D unresolved. Germline CDR1 reads SEHNR; CDR2 reads FQNEAQ (reference sequence). V lost 3 bases and J lost 0, with 8 bases in between. The length of the CDR3 is 15 residues. In DNA, the CDR3 is TGTGCCAGCAGCTTGATGGGCGCGAACACCGGGGAGCTGTTTTTT. This codes for CASSLMGANTGELFF.

This chain joins TRBV5-1 and TRBJ2-1; D possibly matches TRBD1 or TRBD2 (5 bases each). The CDR3 has 13 residues. Germline values: CDR1 SGHRS, CDR2 YFSETQ. V was clipped by 0 bases and J by 10 bases, with 11 bases between them. The CDR3 loop reads CASSLAGTSEQFF. CDR3 DNA: TGCGCCAGCAGCTTGGCCGGGACCTCGGAGCAGTTCTTC.

To note about this clone: Other DNA variants within this sample encode the same CDR3. V gene TRBV9 combines with J gene TRBJ2-2, with D possibly being TRBD2 (5 bases). The CDR3 loop spans 13 amino acids. Germline V gene lookup returns CDR1 SGDLS and CDR2 YYNGEE. V lost 4 bases to trimming and J lost 5 bases, with 9 bases between them. DNA of the CDR3: TGTGCCAGCAGCCCAGGACTGACCGGGGAGCTGTTTTTT. Protein product: CASSPGLTGELFF.

This chain joins TRBV19 and TRBJ1-1, with D maybe TRBD1 (5 bases). The germline CDR1 and CDR2 sequences are LNHDA and SQIVND (reference sequence). The CDR3 has 14 residues. V was clipped by 4 bases and J by 3 bases, with 12 bases between them. CDR3 coding DNA: TGTGCCAGTAGTACCAGGGCCAGGGACACTGAAGCTTTCTTT. Its translation: CASSTRARDTEAFF.

V gene TRBV4-3 combines with J gene TRBJ1-5; tentative D call: TRBD1 (6 bases). CDR1 is LGHNA and CDR2 is YSLEER in the germline V gene. V shed 2 bases and J shed 0 bases, with 23 bases lying between them. The CDR3 extends over 20 amino acids. The CDR3 protein is CASSQQRCQQGKYSNQPQHF. In DNA, the CDR3 is TGCGCCAGCAGCCAACAACGGTGTCAGCAGGGGAAGTATAGCAATCAGCCCCAGCATTTT.

The J gene is TRBJ1-2, the V gene TRBV20-1; D is undetermined. The germline V gene encodes CDR1 DFQATT and CDR2 SNEGSKA (reference sequence). V was cut by 4 bases and J by 8 bases, with 11 bases left in between. The CDR3 is 11 residues long. CDR3 loop: CSATVLGGYTF. The CDR3 DNA sequence: TGCAGTGCTACGGTACTGGGGGGCTACACCTTC.

The V gene is TRBV5-6, the J gene TRBJ1-5, with 8 bases lining up with TRBD1. Trimming at V came to 3 bases and at J to 10 bases, leaving 18 bases not matched to a gene. The CDR3 loop spans 17 amino acids. Germline V gene sequence: CDR1 SGHDT, CDR2 YYEEEE. This CDR3 reads CASSWGAGGSKSPPQHF. The CDR3 region has the DNA TGTGCCAGCAGCTGGGGGGCAGGGGGCTCCAAAAGTCCTCCCCAGCATTTT.

The chain recombines TRBV5-1 with TRBJ2-5; 8 bases are shared with TRBD2. CDR1 is SGHRS and CDR2 is YFSETQ in the germline V gene. CDR3 length: 15 amino acids. V dropped 0 bases and J dropped 6; count of bases not matched to a gene: 7. The DNA for the CDR3 is TGCGCCAGCAGCTTGGAGTTAGCGGGAATACAGACCCAGTACTTC. Residues: CASSLELAGIQTQYF.

This clone appeared a few times. The V call is TRBV2, the J call TRBJ1-1; 7 positions agree with TRBD1. The germline gives CDR1 SNHLY, CDR2 FYNNEI. The CDR3 length is 13 residues. With 5 bases clipped from V and 8 bases from J, the junction kept 8 bases outside the gene matches. The CDR3 nucleotides read TGTGCCAGCAGTTACAGGGGCGGCAGCGAAGCTTTCTTT. It encodes CASSYRGGSEAFF.

The genes are TRBV7-9 and TRBJ1-1; D ambiguous. The V and J ends lost 4 bases and 0 bases respectively, with 12 bases between them. From germline, CDR1 is SEHNR and CDR2 FQNEAQ (reference sequence). The CDR3 extends over 15 amino acids. The CDR3 bases are TGTGCCAGCAGCTCCCCGCTCGGCGTGAACACTGAAGCTTTCTTT. It specifies CASSSPLGVNTEAFF.

The genes are TRBV5-8 and TRBJ1-1, with a weak D call TRBD1 (5 bases). V lost 2 bases, J lost 1 base, and 12 bases lay in between. CDR3 length: 15 amino acids. CDR1 and CDR2 (germline): SGHTS, YDEGEE. The CDR3 DNA reads TGTGCCAGCAGCTTTATGGGGCGAGAGAACACTGAAGCTTTCTTT. The encoded protein is CASSFMGRENTEAFF.

This clone was seen a handful of times. The V and J genes are TRBV27 and TRBJ2-7; TRBD1 or TRBD2 may be the D gene (6 bases each). The CDR3 has 15 amino acids. Germline CDR1 is MNHEY and CDR2 is SMNVEV (reference sequence). Trimming removed 3 bases at V and 3 bases at J, with 15 bases between. CDR3 amino acids: CASSLGSRGVYEQYF. CDR3 DNA sequence: TGTGCCAGCAGTTTGGGGTCTAGGGGGGTCTACGAGCAGTACTTC.

This clone was picked up many times. This chain joins TRBV5-4 and TRBJ2-7; D is perhaps TRBD2 (5 bases). Trimming removed 2 bases at V and 1 base at J, with 19 bases between. This CDR3 is built from 17 residues. Per germline, CDR1 SGHNT and CDR2 YYREEE (reference sequence). The CDR3 DNA reads as TGTGCCAGCAGCTTAGGGCCCACGGGAATTGTGTCCTACGAGCAGTACTTC. As protein: CASSLGPTGIVSYEQYF.